Shown below are 8 T cell receptor beta chains from a single sample sequenced in a study of shared clonotypes between healthy human individuals. TCRdb's copy holds only in-frame clones and misses some; the assay was immunoSEQ multiplex PCR. Seen here are over a million clones, more than 60% observed once, and the top ten hold approximately 1.5%. Material for sequencing was memory CD4+ T cells sorted from blood. Noted subset: CD45RA-negative fraction. Receptors originate from a young man in good health.

The chain recombines TRBV5-4 with TRBJ1-1; TRBD1 might be the D (5 bases). Between the trimmed V and J ends, which lost 3 bases and 3 bases, there was a span of 18 bases. The germline V gene encodes CDR1 SGHNT and CDR2 YYREEE (reference sequence). The CDR3 spans 16 residues. The CDR3, as DNA: TGTGCCAGCAGCTCTCCGGGCCGCGGGGGGTACACTGAAGCTTTCTTT. Amino acids: CASSSPGRGGYTEAFF.

This clone was found a few times. This sequence joins TRBV30 and TRBJ1-1; D possibly corresponds to TRBD1 (5 bases). Germline V gives CDR1 GTSNPN, CDR2 SVGIG (reference sequence). The CDR3 runs to 15 residues. The V end lost 0 bases, the J end lost 0 bases, and 11 bases lay between the germline ends. CDR3 nucleotides: TGTGCCTGGAGTGTGGGGGTTTTCATGAACACTGAAGCTTTCTTT. This codes for CAWSVGVFMNTEAFF.

This clone was detected once. V usage is TRBV28 and J usage is TRBJ1-2; 9 bases map to TRBD1. The CDR3 contains 14 residues. Germline trimming cut 6 bases from V and 4 bases from J; bases unmatched to any gene: 6. The germline V gene has CDR1 MDHEN and CDR2 SYDVKM. As DNA, the CDR3 is TGTGCCAGCAGACCCGGGACAGGGCCCTATGGCTACACCTTC. This encodes CASRPGTGPYGYTF.

The genes are TRBV30 and TRBJ1-1; tentatively, D is TRBD1 (5 bases). Germline V gene data show CDR1 as GTSNPN and CDR2 as SVGIG (reference sequence). Trimming shortened V by 8 bases and J by 5 bases, and 18 bases separated the two germline ends. This CDR3 is 13 amino acids long. CDR3 in amino acids: CAKREGVGTEAFF. As DNA, the CDR3 is TGTGCCAAAAGAGAAGGGGTAGGTACTGAAGCTTTCTTT. The full variable domain, its missing parts supplied by reference TRBV30 and TRBJ1-1, is SQTIHQWPATLVQPVGSPLSLECTVEGTSNPNLYWYRQAAGRGLQLLFYSVGIGQISSEVPQNLSASRPQDRQFILSSKKLLLSDSGFYLCAKREGVGTEAFFGQGTRLTVV.

This chain uses TRBV28 with TRBJ2-2; D is unclear. The CDR3 extends over 13 amino acids. Germline CDR1 reads MDHEN; CDR2 reads SYDVKM. Trimming took 5 bases from V and 4 from J, leaving 8 bases between them. The CDR3 loop reads CASSLSATGELFF. As DNA, the CDR3 is TGTGCCAGCAGTCTATCGGCCACCGGGGAGCTGTTTTTT.

The J gene is TRBJ2-2, the V gene TRBV2; D gene uncertain. The CDR3 spans 11 residues. The V and J ends lost 6 bases and 7 bases respectively, with 6 bases between them. From germline, CDR1 is SNHLY and CDR2 FYNNEI. The CDR3 loop reads CASRVVGELFF. The CDR3 DNA sequence: TGTGCCAGCAGAGTGGTCGGGGAGCTGTTTTTT.

This clone was counted a few times. The chain joins TRBV9 to TRBJ2-3; perhaps TRBD1 as D (6 bases). Trimming took off 4 bases at V and 7 bases at J, with 10 bases between the two ends. CDR3 length: 12 amino acids. Looked up from germline, CDR1 is SGDLS and CDR2 is YYNGEE. The CDR3 spells CASSLQGHTQYF. The CDR3 DNA sequence: TGTGCCAGCAGCTTACAGGGTCATACGCAGTATTTT.

The chain combines TRBV6-5 with TRBJ2-7; either TRBD1 or TRBD2 may fit D (5 bases each). The V end was cut by 0 bases, the J end by 1 base, with 7 bases between. CDR3 length equals 14 residues. Germline CDR1 and CDR2: MNHEY and SVGAGI. The CDR3 is CASSYSWGSYEQYF. The CDR3 bases are TGTGCCAGCAGTTACTCGTGGGGGTCCTACGAGCAGTACTTC.